The 9 T cell receptor beta chains below come from one sample, sequenced in a study of beta chain features in type 1 diabetes. Expressed TCRB transcripts got sequenced, as all isolated RNA was reverse transcribed. Repertoires were generated with immunoSEQ multiplex PCR, while TCRdb's copy carries only in-frame clones and drops some. Found here are about 320,000 clones, roughly 15% of them singletons; the top ten hold roughly 6.7%. Sequencing was performed on central memory CD4+ T cells from blood. Receptor source: a man aged 25-40 years in good health.

This chain links TRBV25-1 with TRBJ1-2; D is uncertain. Between the trimmed V and J ends, which lost 7 bases and 4 bases, there was a span of 10 bases. CDR1 is MGHDK, CDR2 SYGVNS, per germline. The CDR3 contains 12 residues. The CDR3 region has the DNA TGTGCCAGCAACAGCCTGACCTATGGCTACACCTTC. Amino acid sequence: CASNSLTYGYTF.

The gene calls are TRBV5-1 and TRBJ1-3; D gene ambiguous. The CDR3 is 17 residues long. Germline V lookup: CDR1 SGHRS, CDR2 YFSETQ. V lost 0 bases and J lost 2, with 15 bases in between. CDR3 region: CASSLALGSPAGNTIYF. In nucleotides, the CDR3 is TGCGCCAGCAGCTTGGCGCTGGGGTCCCCCGCTGGAAACACCATATATTTT.

This clone was seen only a few times. The V and J genes are TRBV30 and TRBJ2-2; 7 nucleotides align to TRBD1. CDR3 length equals 14 residues. The germline V gene has CDR1 GTSNPN and CDR2 SVGIG (reference sequence). The ends lost 5 bases at V and 0 bases at J; junction bases unmatched: 3. This CDR3 is CAWDRASNTGELFF. The CDR3 coding sequence is TGTGCCTGGGACAGGGCCTCGAACACCGGGGAGCTGTTTTTT.

V gene TRBV7-2 combines with J gene TRBJ1-1; D not certain. Germline V gene lookup returns CDR1 SGHTA and CDR2 FQGNSA. CDR3 length: 17 residues. With 1 base removed from V and 5 bases from J, the gap between germline ends came to 20 bases. CDR3 sequence: CASSLVGSLGQWTEAFF. The CDR3, as DNA: TGTGCCAGCAGCTTAGTAGGCAGCCTGGGCCAATGGACTGAAGCTTTCTTT.

The chain links TRBV7-2 to TRBJ2-1, with D possibly matching TRBD2 (5 bases). Germline-derived CDR1 and CDR2 are SGHTA and FQGNSA. Trimming removed 2 bases at V and 2 bases at J, with 13 bases between. The CDR3 extends over 16 amino acids. The chain's CDR3 is CASSLFPRGTYNEQFF. In DNA form, the CDR3 reads TGTGCCAGCAGCTTATTTCCCCGGGGAACCTACAATGAGCAGTTCTTC.

This clone has just a few counts. The chain is built from TRBV29-1 and TRBJ2-7; D remains ambiguous. CDR1 is SQVTM, CDR2 ANQGSEA, per germline. The CDR3 covers 11 residues. V was clipped by 7 bases and J by 2 bases, with 9 bases between them. Here the CDR3 reads CSAIKTYEQYF. CDR3 bases: TGCAGCGCAATAAAAACCTACGAGCAGTACTTC.

This clone appeared a few times. This chain connects TRBV30 to TRBJ1-1, with 8 bases identical to TRBD1. The V segment lost 3 bases and the J segment 7 bases; nucleotides outside the gene matches: 4. The CDR3 covers 12 residues. Looked up from germline, CDR1 is GTSNPN and CDR2 is SVGIG (reference sequence). CDR3 in DNA: TGTGCCTGGAGGCCGGGGACAGGTGAAGCTTTCTTT. It codes for CAWRPGTGEAFF.

This clone was observed a handful of times. This chain links TRBV7-2 with TRBJ2-5; D tentatively fits TRBD1 or TRBD2 (6 bases each). Trimming pared 5 bases from V and 5 bases from J, leaving 18 bases between. This CDR3 has 15 amino acids. Looked up from germline, CDR1 is SGHTA and CDR2 is FQGNSA. The chain's CDR3 is CASSPRLGGGETQYF. CDR3 sequence (DNA): TGTGCCAGCAGCCCCAGGCTCGGGGGCGGGGAGACCCAGTACTTC.

In its sample, this clone was seen many times. This chain joins TRBV28 and TRBJ2-7; 10 nucleotides align to TRBD2. The CDR3 has 14 residues. The germline V gene has CDR1 MDHEN and CDR2 SYDVKM. V was clipped by 2 bases and J by 9 bases; unmatched bases: 7. CDR3 nucleotides: TGTGCCAGCAGTTTAGGATTAGCGGGAGGAAGGCAGTACGTC. Translating it yields CASSLGLAGGRQYV.